The 17 T cell receptor beta chains below were found in one sample sequenced in a study of T cell responses to AZD1222 COVID-19 vaccine. TCRdb's table, derived via immunoSEQ multiplex PCR, lists solely in-frame clones and lacks some. The sample holds 240,000 or so clones; more than 80% are singletons and the top ten take less than 0.6%. Sample: peripheral blood, taken on day 0 of AZD1222 vaccination. These receptor sequences come from an adult in good health.

This chain uses TRBV6-6 with TRBJ2-2; a possible D gene is TRBD2 (6 bases). Germline CDR1 is MNHNY and CDR2 is SVGAGI (reference sequence). V dropped 2 bases and J dropped 5 bases, with 15 bases sitting between them. The length of the CDR3 is 16 residues. The CDR3 DNA reads TGTGCCAGCAGTTACCCGACTAGTAGTGGTACCGGGGAGCTGTTTTTT. This sequence encodes CASSYPTSSGTGELFF.

V usage is TRBV7-8 and J usage is TRBJ1-5, with D maybe TRBD1 (5 bases). The CDR3 consists of 15 residues. V lost 3 bases to trimming and J lost 3 bases, with 12 bases between them. Germline-derived CDR1 and CDR2 are SGHVS and FQNEAQ. The CDR3 DNA follows: TGTGCCAGCAGCTTTGAATCCAGGGCCAATCAGCCCCAGCATTTT. This sequence encodes CASSFESRANQPQHF.

The chain combines TRBV5-5 with TRBJ1-1; no definite D call. CDR1 is SGHKS, CDR2 YYEKEE, per germline (reference sequence). CDR3 size: 13 residues. V was clipped by 2 bases and J by 1 base, with 6 bases between them. The CDR3 region has the DNA TGTGCCAGCAGCTTTCGAGGGAACACTGAAGCTTTCTTT. Amino acid sequence: CASSFRGNTEAFF.

CDR3 loop: CASSPGGVVSQPQHF. CDR3 in DNA: TGTGCCAGCAGCCCCGGGGGGGTGGTAAGTCAGCCCCAGCATTTT. The gene calls are TRBV5-6 and TRBJ1-5; D might be TRBD1 (5 bases). Germline V gene lookup returns CDR1 SGHDT and CDR2 YYEEEE. V gave up 4 bases and J gave up 6 bases, with 17 bases separating them. This CDR3 region has 15 residues.

The rearrangement uses TRBV11-2 and TRBJ2-7, with D uncertain. V was clipped by 4 bases and J by 4 bases, with 11 bases between them. The CDR3 loop spans 13 amino acids. Germline CDR1 is SGHAT and CDR2 is FQNNGV. The CDR3, as DNA: TGTGCCAGCAGCTCTTTAAGCGATTACGAGCAGTACTTC. Protein sequence: CASSSLSDYEQYF.

This clone showed up just once. This rearrangement joins TRBV9 to TRBJ2-1; 7 bases line up with TRBD2. Germline assignment: CDR1 SGDLS and CDR2 YYNGEE. V lost 4 bases, J lost 3 bases, and 7 bases stayed unmatched. The CDR3 consists of 15 residues. CDR3 bases: TGTGCCAGCAGCACTCGGACTAGTGGCTACAATGAGCAGTTCTTC. It is translated as CASSTRTSGYNEQFF.

This chain connects TRBV28 to TRBJ1-1; D possibly corresponds to TRBD1 (5 bases). The V end lost 10 bases, the J end lost 1 base, and 13 bases lay between the germline ends. The germline V gene has CDR1 MDHEN and CDR2 SYDVKM. The CDR3 consists of 13 residues. The CDR3 bases are TGTGCCACCTCGGAGGGGACGAACACTGAAGCTTTCTTT. Protein sequence: CATSEGTNTEAFF. Drawing the rest from reference TRBV28 and TRBJ1-1, the complete variable domain is DVKVTQSSRYLVKRTGEKVFLECVQDMDHENMFWYRQDPGLGLRLIYFSYDVKMKEKGDIPEGYSVSREKKERFSLILESASTNQTSMYLCATSEGTNTEAFFGQGTRLTVV.

The chain links TRBV6-5 to TRBJ2-3; D is ambiguous. The CDR3 has 13 residues. Germline V gene data show CDR1 as MNHEY and CDR2 as SVGAGI. V was cut by 6 bases and J by 4 bases, with 11 bases left in between. CDR3 in DNA: TGTGCCAGCAGCACCGGGCCGTCAGATACGCAGTATTTT. Protein sequence: CASSTGPSDTQYF.

The rearrangement joins TRBV27 to TRBJ2-2; D is unclear. Deletions cut 3 bases from V and 3 bases from J, with 2 bases between. Per germline, CDR1 MNHEY and CDR2 SMNVEV (reference sequence). The CDR3 totals 12 residues. The CDR3: CASSFHTGELFF. In DNA form, the CDR3 reads TGTGCCAGCAGTTTTCACACCGGGGAGCTGTTTTTT.

The chain recombines TRBV9 with TRBJ2-2, with 8 bases that match TRBD2. CDR3 length: 15 residues. The J segment lost 5 bases and the V segment lost 0 bases, leaving 3 bases of the junction unmatched. Germline V gene lookup returns CDR1 SGDLS and CDR2 YYNGEE. CDR3 in DNA: TGTGCCAGCAGCGTAGAACTAGCGGAGACCGGGGAGCTGTTTTTT. It encodes CASSVELAETGELFF. The full variable domain, completed using reference TRBV9 and TRBJ2-2, is DSGVTQTPKHLITATGQRVTLRCSPRSGDLSVYWYQQSLDQGLQFLIQYYNGEERAKGNILERFSAQQFPDLHSELNLSSLELGDSALYFCASSVELAETGELFFGEGSRLTVL.

The V gene is TRBV6-5, the J gene TRBJ2-7; 7 bases map to TRBD1. The J segment lost 1 base and the V segment lost 5 bases, leaving 5 bases of the junction unmatched. Germline V gene lookup returns CDR1 MNHEY and CDR2 SVGAGI. The CDR3 is 14 amino acids. CDR3 in amino acids: CASSRQGKSYEQYF. As DNA, the CDR3 is TGTGCCAGCAGTAGACAGGGTAAATCCTACGAGCAGTACTTC.

The V and J genes are TRBV18 and TRBJ2-7; TRBD2 aligns across 13 bases. The CDR3 covers 15 residues. V lost 4 bases to trimming and J lost 6 bases; unmatched junction nucleotides: 6. Germline V gives CDR1 KGHSH, CDR2 LQKENI. Here the CDR3 reads CASSLYGLAGAEQYF. The CDR3 coding sequence is TGTGCCAGCTCACTATATGGACTAGCGGGAGCCGAGCAGTACTTC.

In this sample, this clone turned up once. The chain uses TRBV9 and TRBJ2-2, with 8 bases aligning to TRBD2. Germline CDR1 is SGDLS and CDR2 is YYNGEE. After removal of 0 bases from V and 4 bases from J, the junction contained 2 bases not matched to a gene. There are 15 residues in the CDR3. The CDR3 coding sequence is TGTGCCAGCAGCGTAGAAGCGGGGGCCACCGGGGAGCTGTTTTTT. Translation gives CASSVEAGATGELFF.

The V gene is TRBV19, the J gene TRBJ1-3; D is unclear. V was pared by 5 bases and J by 2 bases, with 10 bases between. Germline-derived CDR1 and CDR2 are LNHDA and SQIVND (reference sequence). The CDR3 is 14 amino acids. CDR3 sequence (DNA): TGTGCCAGTAGTTGGGGAACTGCTGGAAACACCATATATTTT. This codes for CASSWGTAGNTIYF.

This rearrangement joins TRBV7-2 to TRBJ2-1; a possible D gene is TRBD2 (6 bases). The CDR3 is 16 residues long. Deletions cut 3 bases from V and 3 bases from J, with 15 bases between. Germline V gene sequence: CDR1 SGHTA, CDR2 FQGNSA. The CDR3 reads CASSFRGGGNYNEQFF. As DNA, the CDR3 is TGTGCCAGCAGCTTCAGAGGTGGGGGGAACTACAATGAGCAGTTCTTC.

This chain links TRBV5-6 with TRBJ2-7; D is unclear. The V gene lost 4 bases and the J gene lost 6 bases, with 8 bases spanning the gap. The CDR3 is 11 residues long. Germline V gene data show CDR1 as SGHDT and CDR2 as YYEEEE. The CDR3 nucleotides are TGTGCCAGCAGCCTTCAGAGCGAGCAGTACTTC. It codes for CASSLQSEQYF.

The chain couples TRBV19 to TRBJ1-2; D remains ambiguous. The CDR3 loop spans 15 amino acids. Between the trimmed V and J ends, which lost 0 bases and 4 bases, there was a span of 12 bases. Germline assignment: CDR1 LNHDA and CDR2 SQIVND (reference sequence). The CDR3 region has the DNA TGTGCCAGTAGTATAGATCTTGAGACCCTCTATGGCTACACCTTC. Protein: CASSIDLETLYGYTF. Looking up the rest from reference TRBV19 and TRBJ1-2 gives the full variable domain: DGGITQSPKYLFRKEGQNVTLSCEQNLNHDAMYWYRQDPGQGLRLIYYSQIVNDFQKGDIAEGYSVSREKKESFPLTVTSAQKNPTAFYLCASSIDLETLYGYTFGSGTRLTVV.